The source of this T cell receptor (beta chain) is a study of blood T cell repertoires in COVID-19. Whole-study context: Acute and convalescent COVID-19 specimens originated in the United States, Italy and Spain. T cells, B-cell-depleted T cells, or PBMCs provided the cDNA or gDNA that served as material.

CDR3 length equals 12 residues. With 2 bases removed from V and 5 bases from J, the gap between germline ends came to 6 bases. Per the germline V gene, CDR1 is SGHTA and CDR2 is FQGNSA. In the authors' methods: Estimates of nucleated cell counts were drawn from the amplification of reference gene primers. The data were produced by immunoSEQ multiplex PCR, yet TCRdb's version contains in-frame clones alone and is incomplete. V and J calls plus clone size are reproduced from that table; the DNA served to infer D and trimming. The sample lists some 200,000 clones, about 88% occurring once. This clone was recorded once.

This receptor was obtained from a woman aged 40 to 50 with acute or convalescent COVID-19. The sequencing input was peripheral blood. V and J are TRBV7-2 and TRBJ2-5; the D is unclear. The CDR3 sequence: CASSLPGETQYF. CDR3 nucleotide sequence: TGTGCCAGCAGCTTACCGGGTGAGACCCAGTACTTC.